This T cell receptor (beta chain) originates from a study of blood T cells in healthy people across ages. It was with a sample-barcoded 5' primer and a J-beta primer mix that a second PCR of about 7 to 12 cycles was run. TCRdb called the 5' RACE reads again in MiXCR, with one record for every CDR3 protein. Among hundreds of thousands of distinct CDR3 sequences listed, about 50% were seen once. This clonotype came up many times. Its antigen is not identified. A read error may explain this, as a much larger clone is one base away. General study findings and limits: Versus aged donors, long-lived donors had higher diversity and more naive CD4+ cells. TCR beta diversity, measured per million T cells, fell in a roughly linear way with age.

Trimming removed 3 bases at V and 5 bases at J, with 19 bases between. This CDR3 is 16 amino acids long. The source is a woman older than 75 in good health. Sequencing was carried out using blood. The chain links TRBV12-3 or TRBV12-4 to TRBJ2-5, with D possibly TRBD1 on 6 matching bases. CDR3 amino acids: CASSLFSRGVGETQYF. CDR3 DNA: TGTGCCAGCAGTTTGTTCTCCAGGGGAGTCGGGGAGACCCAGTACTTC.